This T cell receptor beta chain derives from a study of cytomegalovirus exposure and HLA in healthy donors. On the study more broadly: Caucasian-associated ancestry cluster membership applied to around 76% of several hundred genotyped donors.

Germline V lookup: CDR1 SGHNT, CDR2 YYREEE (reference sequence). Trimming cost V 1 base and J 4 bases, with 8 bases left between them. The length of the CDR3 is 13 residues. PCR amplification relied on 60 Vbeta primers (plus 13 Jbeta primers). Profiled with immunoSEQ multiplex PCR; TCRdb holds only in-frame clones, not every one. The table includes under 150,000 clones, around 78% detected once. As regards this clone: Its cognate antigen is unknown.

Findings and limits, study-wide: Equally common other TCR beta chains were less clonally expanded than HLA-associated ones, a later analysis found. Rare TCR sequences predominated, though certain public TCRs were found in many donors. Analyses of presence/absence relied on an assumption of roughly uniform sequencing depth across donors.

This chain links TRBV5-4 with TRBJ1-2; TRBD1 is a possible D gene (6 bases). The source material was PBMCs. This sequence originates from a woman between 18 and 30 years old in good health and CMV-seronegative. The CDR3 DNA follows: TGTGCCAGCAGCTTGTCAGGGGCCTATGGCTACACCTTC. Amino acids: CASSLSGAYGYTF.